Below, 15 T cell receptor beta chains from the same sample are listed, as sequenced in a study of cytotoxic CD8 clonotypes in ibrutinib-treated CLL. Sequenced by immunoSEQ multiplex PCR; TCRdb stores in-frame clones only, minus some. The data contain around 250,000 clones, 60% to 75% of them singletons. Sequencing used PBMCs, obtained after 24 months of ibrutinib treatment. All receptors come from a human donor with chronic lymphocytic leukemia.

Points on this clone: Different DNA sequences within this sample yield the same CDR3. The chain carries TRBV28 and TRBJ2-7; D is perhaps TRBD1 (5 bases). The CDR3 length is 12 residues. Germline assignment: CDR1 MDHEN and CDR2 SYDVKM. The V end was cut by 6 bases, the J end by 7 bases, with 13 bases between. DNA of the CDR3: TGTGCCAGCAGGCAGGGCGCTGGAGAGCAGTACTTC. It codes for CASRQGAGEQYF.

A single count supports this clone. The rearrangement links TRBV7-8 to TRBJ1-1; D is perhaps TRBD1 (6 bases). Germline V gene sequence: CDR1 SGHVS, CDR2 FQNEAQ. The CDR3 contains 15 residues. The V end was cut by 2 bases, the J end by 2 bases, with 12 bases between. Here the CDR3 DNA reads TGTGCCAGCAGCTTACGCGGGACAAGAAACACTGAAGCTTTCTTT. As protein: CASSLRGTRNTEAFF. Looking up the rest from reference TRBV7-8 and TRBJ1-1 gives the full variable domain: GAGVSQSPRYKVAKRGQDVALRCDPISGHVSLFWYQQALGQGPEFLTYFQNEAQLDKSGLPSDRFFAERPEGSVSTLKIQRTQQEDSAVYLCASSLRGTRNTEAFFGQGTRLTVV.

This clone has more than one count but fewer than ten. This chain connects TRBV5-1 to TRBJ2-7; TRBD1 agrees at 12 bases. The germline V gene has CDR1 SGHRS and CDR2 YFSETQ. The CDR3 spans 15 residues. The V gene end was trimmed by 3 bases and the J gene end by 8 bases; junction bases not matched to a gene: 9. CDR3 DNA sequence: TGCGCCAGCAGCTCGGCCGGGACAGGGGGCGACAAGCAGTACTTC. Translated, it gives CASSSAGTGGDKQYF.

V gene TRBV27 combines with J gene TRBJ2-3, with 7 bases that match TRBD2. Germline V gene lookup returns CDR1 MNHEY and CDR2 SMNVEV (reference sequence). The CDR3 covers 17 residues. The ends lost 2 bases at V and 1 base at J; junction bases unmatched: 9. CDR3 sequence: CASSLASSGDGTDTQYF. The CDR3 DNA sequence: TGTGCCAGCAGTTTAGCGTCTAGCGGAGACGGCACAGATACGCAGTATTTT.

This chain uses TRBV11-2 with TRBJ2-1, with 10 bases matching TRBD2. Germline V lookup: CDR1 SGHAT, CDR2 FQNNGV. The V segment lost 4 bases and the J segment 8 bases; nucleotides outside the gene matches: 8. The CDR3 has 15 amino acids. The CDR3 spells CASSSTSGRAYEQFF. CDR3 nucleotide sequence: TGTGCCAGCAGCTCGACCAGCGGGAGGGCCTATGAGCAGTTCTTC.

The chain links TRBV27 to TRBJ2-7, with 9 nucleotides matching TRBD1. Unmatched junction bases numbered 9, after V lost 6 bases and J lost 3 bases. Germline V gene sequence: CDR1 MNHEY, CDR2 SMNVEV (reference sequence). This CDR3 comprises 15 residues. In DNA, the CDR3 is TGTGCCAGCAGCATTAAGGGACAGGGAGACTACGAGCAGTACTTC. Encoded protein: CASSIKGQGDYEQYF.

This sequence joins TRBV14 and TRBJ2-1, with 14 bases matching TRBD2. Germline V gene sequence: CDR1 SGHDN, CDR2 FVKESK. This CDR3 spans 19 amino acids. Trimming took 4 bases from V and 2 from J; bases not matched to a gene: 10. The CDR3 here is CASSPSGTSGSVPYNEQFF. DNA of the CDR3: TGTGCCAGCAGCCCGAGCGGGACTAGCGGGAGCGTGCCCTACAATGAGCAGTTCTTC.

There are a few counts of this clone. The chain combines TRBV7-9 with TRBJ2-1; 8 bases agree with TRBD2. The CDR3 extends over 16 amino acids. V lost 4 bases and J lost 6; bases outside the gene matches: 11. Germline assignment: CDR1 SEHNR and CDR2 FQNEAQ (reference sequence). DNA for the CDR3: TGTGCCAGCAGCTCCCCTCGGGGGGGGAGATTCAATGAGCAGTTCTTC. Encoded protein: CASSSPRGGRFNEQFF.

The V call is TRBV27, the J call TRBJ2-7, with no clear D. With 7 bases removed from V and 3 bases from J, the gap between germline ends came to 13 bases. Germline values: CDR1 MNHEY, CDR2 SMNVEV (reference sequence). This CDR3 contains 13 residues. Written as DNA, the CDR3 is TGTGCCAGCACCCCCATGGTGGGCTACGAGCAGTACTTC. The encoded protein is CASTPMVGYEQYF.

This chain links TRBV30 with TRBJ1-1; tentatively, D is TRBD1 (5 bases). CDR3 length: 15 amino acids. V shed 1 base and J shed 3 bases, with 15 bases lying between them. CDR1 is GTSNPN and CDR2 is SVGIG in the germline V gene (reference sequence). CDR3 protein: CAWSGAGMRHTEAFF. CDR3 nucleotide sequence: TGTGCCTGGAGTGGGGCAGGGATGCGTCACACTGAAGCTTTCTTT. The full variable domain, its missing parts supplied by reference TRBV30 and TRBJ1-1, is SQTIHQWPATLVQPVGSPLSLECTVEGTSNPNLYWYRQAAGRGLQLLFYSVGIGQISSEVPQNLSASRPQDRQFILSSKKLLLSDSGFYLCAWSGAGMRHTEAFFGQGTRLTVV.

CDR3: CASSVSLAGTYEQYF. In DNA, the CDR3 is TGTGCCAGCAGCGTAAGCCTAGCGGGAACCTACGAGCAGTACTTC. The V and J genes are TRBV9 and TRBJ2-7, with TRBD2 matching over 9 bases. In germline, CDR1 is SGDLS, CDR2 YYNGEE. Trimming at V came to 1 base and at J to 2 bases, leaving 4 bases not matched to a gene. This CDR3 has 15 residues.

The CDR3 reads CASSYGTSGSSYEQYF. CDR3 bases: TGTGCCAGCAGCTACGGGACTAGCGGCAGCTCCTACGAGCAGTACTTC. This chain joins TRBV6-5 and TRBJ2-7; 11 bases fit TRBD2. V trimming: 6 bases; J trimming: 0 bases; junction bases outside the gene matches: 7. This CDR3 is built from 16 residues. Germline values: CDR1 MNHEY, CDR2 SVGAGI.

The V and J genes are TRBV9 and TRBJ2-3; D not resolved. Trimming shortened V by 6 bases and J by 0 bases, and 11 bases separated the two germline ends. Germline loops: CDR1 SGDLS, CDR2 YYNGEE. The CDR3 covers 14 residues. The CDR3 region has the DNA TGTGCCAGCAACGGAGCAGACAGCACAGATACGCAGTATTTT. Translation: CASNGADSTDTQYF.

This clone was recorded a few times. The V gene is TRBV29-1, the J gene TRBJ2-7; D perhaps matches TRBD2 (6 bases). Trimming stripped 0 bases from V and 8 bases from J, with 8 bases between. The CDR3 has 11 residues. CDR1 is SQVTM and CDR2 is ANQGSEA in the germline V gene. CDR3: CSVEEGLQQYF. The CDR3 DNA is TGCAGCGTTGAAGAAGGACTACAGCAGTACTTC.

This chain uses TRBV27 with TRBJ1-4; D remains ambiguous. This CDR3 has 16 residues. The ends were cut back, 2 bases at V and 6 bases at J, with 16 bases in the middle. Per germline, CDR1 MNHEY and CDR2 SMNVEV (reference sequence). The CDR3 loop reads CASSLKKERVDEKLFF. CDR3 sequence (DNA): TGTGCCAGCAGTTTAAAAAAAGAACGTGTTGATGAAAAACTGTTTTTT.